The text below deals with one TCR beta chain. The record originates from a study of radiotherapy plus CTLA-4 blockade in lung cancer. TCRdb keeps only in-frame clones here, not all; method: immunoSEQ multiplex PCR. In the table there are roughly 54,000 clones, approximately 79% of which are singletons. The germline CDR1 and CDR2 sequences are KGHSH and LQKENI. Trimming stripped 4 bases from V and 4 bases from J, with 8 bases between. The CDR3 is 12 residues long. The sequence was obtained from a human donor with non-small cell lung cancer who had a partial response to radiotherapy plus ipilimumab. This sequence joins TRBV18 and TRBJ2-7; possibly TRBD1 for D (6 bases). Sequencing used peripheral blood, obtained from a patient treated with radiotherapy plus ipilimumab. CDR3 DNA: TGTGCCAGCTCACGGGACACTTACGAGCAGTACTTC. This translates into CASSRDTYEQYF.